The sequence of this TCR beta chain was determined in a study of graft-versus-host responses after intestinal transplantation. The overall study: Multivisceral, liver-intestinal, or isolated intestinal grafts went to recipients. Every transplant recipient was induced with anti-thymocyte globulin, then maintained on tacrolimus and steroids for approximately three years.

This CDR3 spans 15 amino acids. V was trimmed by 5 bases and J by 0 bases, leaving 12 bases between them. Germline lookup yields CDR1 SEHNR and CDR2 FQNEAQ (reference sequence). Regarding this clone: Its target is not known.

The repertoire was sequenced with immunoSEQ multiplex PCR; TCRdb's copy has only in-frame clones and lacks some. The data contain about 99,000 clones, 93% of them singletons. Study conclusions and caveats: Early post-transplant HvG declines tracked with peak circulating GvH clone levels. Analysis identified GvH clones in recipient marrow, with some appearing first in ileum or blood.

This clonotype was obtained from a human donor who received an intestinal transplant. The source was unstimulated CD8+ T cells sorted from spleen or lymph node cells, collected before intestinal transplant. The V and J genes are TRBV7-9 and TRBJ2-3; D gene ambiguous. CDR3 coding DNA: TGTGCCAGCAGCCGCCCGGGCCCTAGCACAGATACGCAGTATTTT. Its translation is CASSRPGPSTDTQYF.